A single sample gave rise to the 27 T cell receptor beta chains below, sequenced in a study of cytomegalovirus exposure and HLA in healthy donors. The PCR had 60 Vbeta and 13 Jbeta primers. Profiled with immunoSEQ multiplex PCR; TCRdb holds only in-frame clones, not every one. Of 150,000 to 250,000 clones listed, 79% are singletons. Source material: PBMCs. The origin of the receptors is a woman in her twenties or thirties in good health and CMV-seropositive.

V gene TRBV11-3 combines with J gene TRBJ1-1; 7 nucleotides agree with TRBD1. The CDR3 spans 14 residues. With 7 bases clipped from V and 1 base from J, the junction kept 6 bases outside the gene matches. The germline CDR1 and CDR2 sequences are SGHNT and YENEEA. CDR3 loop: CASNPTGKNTEAFF. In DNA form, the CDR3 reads TGTGCCAGCAACCCGACAGGGAAGAACACTGAAGCTTTCTTT.

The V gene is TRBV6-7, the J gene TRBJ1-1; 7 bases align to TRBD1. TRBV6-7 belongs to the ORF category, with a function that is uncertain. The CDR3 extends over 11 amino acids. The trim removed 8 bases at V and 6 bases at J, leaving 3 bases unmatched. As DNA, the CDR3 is TGTGCCAGCGTGGGACAGCCTGAAGCTTTCTTT. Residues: CASVGQPEAFF.

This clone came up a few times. CDR3 sequence (DNA): TGTGCCAGTAGTCCGGGACAGGGTTTTGAAAAACTGTTTTTT. This codes for CASSPGQGFEKLFF. The rearrangement links TRBV19 to TRBJ1-4, with TRBD1 matching over 9 bases. Germline values: CDR1 LNHDA, CDR2 SQIVND (reference sequence). The CDR3 has 14 residues. The trim removed 5 bases at V and 7 bases at J, leaving 5 bases unmatched.

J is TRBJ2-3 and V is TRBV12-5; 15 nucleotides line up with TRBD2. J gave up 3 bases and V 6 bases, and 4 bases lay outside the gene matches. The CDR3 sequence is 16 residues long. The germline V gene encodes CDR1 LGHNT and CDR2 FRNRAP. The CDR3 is CASGRGLAGGTDTQYF. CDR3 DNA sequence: TGTGCTAGTGGCCGCGGACTAGCGGGAGGGACAGATACGCAGTATTTT.

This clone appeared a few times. CDR3 DNA: TGTGCCAGCTCACCCCAAGGACAGGTCGGGATCCACACCTTC. Translating gives CASSPQGQVGIHTF. The chain employs TRBV18 and TRBJ1-2; 7 bases align to TRBD1. V gave up 3 bases and J gave up 12 bases; unmatched junction bases: 13. Germline V lookup: CDR1 KGHSH, CDR2 LQKENI. The CDR3 loop spans 14 amino acids.

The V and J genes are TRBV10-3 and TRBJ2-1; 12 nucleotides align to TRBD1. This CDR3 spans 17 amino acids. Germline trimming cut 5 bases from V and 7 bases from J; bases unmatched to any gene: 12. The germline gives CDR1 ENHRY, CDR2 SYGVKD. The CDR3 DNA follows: TGTGCCATCAGTTATGGGGGACAGGGGGCGATGGTGAATGAGCAGTTCTTC. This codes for CAISYGGQGAMVNEQFF.

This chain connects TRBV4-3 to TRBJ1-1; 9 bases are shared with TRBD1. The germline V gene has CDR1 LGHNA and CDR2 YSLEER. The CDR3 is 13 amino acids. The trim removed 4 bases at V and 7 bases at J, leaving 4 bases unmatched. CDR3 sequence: CASSLDRGREAFF. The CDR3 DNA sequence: TGCGCCAGCAGCCTGGACAGGGGACGTGAAGCTTTCTTT.

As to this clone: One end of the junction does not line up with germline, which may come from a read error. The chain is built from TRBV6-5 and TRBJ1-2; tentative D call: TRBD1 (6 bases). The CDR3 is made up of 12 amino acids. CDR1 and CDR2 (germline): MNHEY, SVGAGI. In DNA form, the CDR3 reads TGTGCCAGCAGTAACCCTGACAGGCCACCTTCCTTC. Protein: CASSNPDRPPSF.

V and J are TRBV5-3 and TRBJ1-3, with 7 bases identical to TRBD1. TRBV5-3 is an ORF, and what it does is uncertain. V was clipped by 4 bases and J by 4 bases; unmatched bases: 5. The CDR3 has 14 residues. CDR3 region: CARSVPGQGNTIYF. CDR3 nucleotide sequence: TGTGCCAGAAGCGTGCCGGGACAGGGAAACACCATATATTTT.

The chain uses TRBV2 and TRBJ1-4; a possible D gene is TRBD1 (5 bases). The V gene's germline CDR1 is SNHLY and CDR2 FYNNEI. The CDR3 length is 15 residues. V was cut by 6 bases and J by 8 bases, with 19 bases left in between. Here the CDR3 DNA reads TGTGCCAGCAGATGGCAGGGAGGGTCGGTAGAAAAACTGTTTTTT. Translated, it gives CASRWQGGSVEKLFF.

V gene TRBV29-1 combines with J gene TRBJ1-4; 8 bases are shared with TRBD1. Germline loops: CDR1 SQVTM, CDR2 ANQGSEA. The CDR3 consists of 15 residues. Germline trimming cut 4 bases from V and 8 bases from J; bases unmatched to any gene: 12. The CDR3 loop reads CSVVVQGAFFEKLFF. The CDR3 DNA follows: TGCAGCGTTGTGGTGCAGGGGGCCTTCTTCGAAAAACTGTTTTTT.

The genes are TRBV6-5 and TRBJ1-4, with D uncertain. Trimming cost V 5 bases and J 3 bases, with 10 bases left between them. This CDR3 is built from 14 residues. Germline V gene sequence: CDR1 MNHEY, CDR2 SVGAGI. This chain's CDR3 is CASSPGEANEKLFF. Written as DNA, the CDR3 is TGTGCCAGCAGTCCTGGGGAGGCTAATGAAAAACTGTTTTTT.

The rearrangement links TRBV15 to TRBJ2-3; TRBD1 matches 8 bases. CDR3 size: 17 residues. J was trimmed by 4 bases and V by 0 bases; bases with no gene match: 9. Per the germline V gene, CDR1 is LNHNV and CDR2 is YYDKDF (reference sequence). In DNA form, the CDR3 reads TGTGCCACCAGCAGAGATTCTTGGACAGGGAGGCCAGATACGCAGTATTTT. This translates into CATSRDSWTGRPDTQYF.

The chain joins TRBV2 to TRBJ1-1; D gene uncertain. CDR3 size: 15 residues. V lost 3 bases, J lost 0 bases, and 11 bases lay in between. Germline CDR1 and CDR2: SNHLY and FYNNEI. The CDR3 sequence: CASSEWSHMNTEAFF. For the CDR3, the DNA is TGTGCCAGCAGTGAGTGGTCCCACATGAACACTGAAGCTTTCTTT.

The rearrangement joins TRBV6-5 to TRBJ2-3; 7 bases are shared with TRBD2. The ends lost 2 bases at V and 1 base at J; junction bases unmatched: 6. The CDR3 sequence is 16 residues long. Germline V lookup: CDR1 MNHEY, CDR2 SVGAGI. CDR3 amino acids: CASSYGGDRRTDTQYF. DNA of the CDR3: TGTGCCAGCAGTTACGGGGGGGATCGCCGCACAGATACGCAGTATTTT.

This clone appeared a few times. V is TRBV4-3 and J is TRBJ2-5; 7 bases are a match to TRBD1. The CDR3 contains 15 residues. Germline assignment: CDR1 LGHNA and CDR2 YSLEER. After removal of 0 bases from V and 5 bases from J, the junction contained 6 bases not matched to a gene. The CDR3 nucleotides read TGCGCCAGCAGCCAAGATGTAGGGGGCGTGGAGACCCAGTACTTC. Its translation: CASSQDVGGVETQYF.

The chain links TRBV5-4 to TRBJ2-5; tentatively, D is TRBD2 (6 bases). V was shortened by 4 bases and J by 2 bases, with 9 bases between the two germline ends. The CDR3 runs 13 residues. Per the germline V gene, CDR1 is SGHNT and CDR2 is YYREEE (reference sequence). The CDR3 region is CASSPGDQETQYF. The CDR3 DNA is TGTGCCAGCAGCCCGGGAGATCAAGAGACCCAGTACTTC.

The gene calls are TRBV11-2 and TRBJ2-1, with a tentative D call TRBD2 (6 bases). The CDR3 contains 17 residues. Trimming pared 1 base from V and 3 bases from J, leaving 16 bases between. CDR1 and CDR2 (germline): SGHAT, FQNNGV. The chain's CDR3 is CASSLVRAGISYNEQFF. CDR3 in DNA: TGTGCCAGCAGCTTAGTTCGTGCGGGGATAAGCTACAATGAGCAGTTCTTC.

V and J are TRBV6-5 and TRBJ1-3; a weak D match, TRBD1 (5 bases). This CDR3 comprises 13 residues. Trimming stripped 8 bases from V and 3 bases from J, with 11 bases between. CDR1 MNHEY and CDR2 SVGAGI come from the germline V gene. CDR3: CASLTRDGNTIYF. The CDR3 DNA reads TGTGCCAGCCTGACCAGGGATGGAAACACCATATATTTT.

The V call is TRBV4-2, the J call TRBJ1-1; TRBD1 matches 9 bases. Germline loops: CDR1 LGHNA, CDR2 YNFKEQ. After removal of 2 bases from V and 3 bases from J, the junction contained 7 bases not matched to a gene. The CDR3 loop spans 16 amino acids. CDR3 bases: TGTGCCAGCAGCCAACCCGGGACAGGGAGGGACACTGAAGCTTTCTTT. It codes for CASSQPGTGRDTEAFF.

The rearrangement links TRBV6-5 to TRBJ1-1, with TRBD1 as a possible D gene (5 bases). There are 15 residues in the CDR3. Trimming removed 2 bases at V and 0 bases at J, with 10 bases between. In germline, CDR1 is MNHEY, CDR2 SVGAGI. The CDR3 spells CASSYTTAMNTEAFF. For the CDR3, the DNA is TGTGCCAGCAGTTACACGACAGCCATGAACACTGAAGCTTTCTTT.

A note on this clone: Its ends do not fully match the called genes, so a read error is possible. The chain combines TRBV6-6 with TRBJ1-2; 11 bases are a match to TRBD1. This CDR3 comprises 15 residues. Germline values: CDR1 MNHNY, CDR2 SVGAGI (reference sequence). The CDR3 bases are TGTGCCAGCTGTTACTGGGACAGGGGGAACTATGGCTACACCTTC. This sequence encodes CASCYWDRGNYGYTF.

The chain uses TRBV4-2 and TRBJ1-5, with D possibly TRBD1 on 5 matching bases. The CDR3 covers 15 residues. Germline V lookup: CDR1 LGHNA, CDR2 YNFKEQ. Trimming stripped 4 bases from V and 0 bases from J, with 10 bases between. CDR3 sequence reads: CASSPRGYSNQPQHF. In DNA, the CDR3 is TGTGCCAGCAGCCCCCGGGGGTATAGCAATCAGCCCCAGCATTTT.

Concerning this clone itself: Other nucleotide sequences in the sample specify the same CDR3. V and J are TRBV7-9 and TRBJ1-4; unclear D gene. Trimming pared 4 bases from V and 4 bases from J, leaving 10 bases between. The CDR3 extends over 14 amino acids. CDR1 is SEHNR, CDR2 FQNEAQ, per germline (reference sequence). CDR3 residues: CASSSTGFNEKLFF. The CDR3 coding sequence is TGTGCCAGCAGCTCAACGGGATTTAATGAAAAACTGTTTTTT.

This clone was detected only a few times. CDR3 bases: TGCGCCAGCAGCCCGGGGGTTAGACCCTACTACGAGCAGTACTTC. Residues: CASSPGVRPYYEQYF. This chain joins TRBV5-1 and TRBJ2-7; D may be TRBD2 (6 bases). Deletions cut 4 bases from V and 3 bases from J, with 17 bases between. The CDR3 spans 15 residues. Germline CDR1 is SGHRS and CDR2 is YFSETQ.

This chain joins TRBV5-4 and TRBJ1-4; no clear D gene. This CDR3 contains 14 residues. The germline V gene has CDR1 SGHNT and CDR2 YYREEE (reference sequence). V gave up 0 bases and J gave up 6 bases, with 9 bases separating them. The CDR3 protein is CASSLAGVDEKLFF. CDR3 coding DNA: TGTGCCAGCAGCTTGGCCGGGGTTGATGAAAAACTGTTTTTT.

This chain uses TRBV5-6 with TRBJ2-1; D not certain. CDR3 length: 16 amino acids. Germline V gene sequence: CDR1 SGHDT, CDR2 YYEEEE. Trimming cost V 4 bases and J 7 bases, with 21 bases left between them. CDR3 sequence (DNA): TGTGCCAGCAGCGAAATCCTCATCGCACAGAGAAATGAGCAGTTCTTC. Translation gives CASSEILIAQRNEQFF.